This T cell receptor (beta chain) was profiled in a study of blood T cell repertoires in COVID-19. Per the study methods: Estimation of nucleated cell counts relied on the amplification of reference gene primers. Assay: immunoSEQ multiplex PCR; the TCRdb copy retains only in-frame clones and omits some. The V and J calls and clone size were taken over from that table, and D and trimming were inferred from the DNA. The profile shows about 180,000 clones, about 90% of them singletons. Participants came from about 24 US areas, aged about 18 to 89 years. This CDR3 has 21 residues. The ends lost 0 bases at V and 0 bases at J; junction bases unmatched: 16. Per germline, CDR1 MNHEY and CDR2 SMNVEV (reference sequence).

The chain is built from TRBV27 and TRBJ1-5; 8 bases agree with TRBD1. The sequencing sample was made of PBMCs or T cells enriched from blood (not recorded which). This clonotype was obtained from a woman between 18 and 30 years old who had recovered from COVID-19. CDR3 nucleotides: TGTGCCAGCAGTTTATCGTCTCCCCGGGACAGGACCCTCTATAGCAATCAGCCCCAGCATTTT. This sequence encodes CASSLSSPRDRTLYSNQPQHF.